The 32 T cell receptor beta chains listed next were all sequenced from one sample in a study of blood T cell repertoires in COVID-19. The data were produced by immunoSEQ multiplex PCR, yet TCRdb's version contains in-frame clones alone and is incomplete. This table holds tens of thousands of clones, approximately 90% found once. The material sequenced was peripheral blood. These receptors came from a man aged 50 to 59 with COVID-19, enrolled during active disease.

The V call is TRBV18, the J call TRBJ1-1; D unresolved. Germline lookup yields CDR1 KGHSH and CDR2 LQKENI. Trimming left V 0 bases short and J 6 bases short, with 5 bases between. This CDR3 comprises 12 residues. The CDR3 region is CASSPPPSEAFF. In DNA form, the CDR3 reads TGTGCCAGCTCACCACCCCCCTCTGAAGCTTTCTTT. Filled out from reference TRBV18 and TRBJ1-1, the complete variable domain reads NAGVMQNPRHLVRRRGQEARLRCSPMKGHSHVYWYRQLPEEGLKFMVYLQKENIIDESGMPKERFSAEFPKEGPSILRIQQVVRGDSAAYFCASSPPPSEAFFGQGTRLTVV.

The J gene is TRBJ2-3, the V gene TRBV2; perhaps TRBD1 as D (5 bases). Germline CDR1 and CDR2: SNHLY and FYNNEI. This CDR3 has 14 residues. V lost 5 bases, J lost 0 bases, and 9 bases lay in between. CDR3 DNA sequence: TGTGCCAGCAGTCCCAGACAGAGCACAGATACGCAGTATTTT. Encoded protein: CASSPRQSTDTQYF. The full variable domain, completed using reference TRBV2 and TRBJ2-3, is EPEVTQTPSHQVTQMGQEVILRCVPISNHLYFYWYRQILGQKVEFLVSFYNNEISEKSEIFDDQFSVERPDGSNFTLKIRSTKLEDSAMYFCASSPRQSTDTQYFGPGTRLTVL.

The chain couples TRBV19 to TRBJ1-1; perhaps TRBD1 as D (6 bases). Germline values: CDR1 LNHDA, CDR2 SQIVND (reference sequence). Trimming took 7 bases from V and 4 from J, leaving 19 bases between them. The CDR3 loop spans 15 amino acids. The CDR3 here is CASTTTGGSGTEAFF. The CDR3 coding sequence is TGTGCCAGTACCACGACGGGGGGCTCGGGCACTGAAGCTTTCTTT.

The gene calls are TRBV2 and TRBJ2-5, with D unclear. From germline, CDR1 is SNHLY and CDR2 FYNNEI. This CDR3 spans 13 amino acids. Trimming left V 5 bases short and J 3 bases short, with 10 bases between. The CDR3 loop reads CASSKESEETQYF. CDR3 in DNA: TGTGCCAGCAGTAAAGAATCTGAAGAGACCCAGTACTTC.

J is TRBJ1-4 and V is TRBV5-1; 9 bases align to TRBD1. The ends lost 4 bases at V and 7 bases at J; junction bases unmatched: 5. CDR3 size: 14 residues. Germline V gene data show CDR1 as SGHRS and CDR2 as YFSETQ. CDR3 sequence: CASSRDREGEKLFF. The CDR3 nucleotides are TGCGCCAGCAGCCGGGACAGGGAGGGTGAAAAACTGTTTTTT.

The genes are TRBV5-1 and TRBJ2-7; 7 nucleotides agree with TRBD2. The CDR3 runs to 18 residues. CDR1 SGHRS and CDR2 YFSETQ come from the germline V gene. Trimming cost V 0 bases and J 0 bases; bases outside gene matches: 12. CDR3 nucleotides: TGCGCCAGCAGCTTGGGTAAGGGCCTAGCGGCCAGCTCCTACGAGCAGTACTTC. Residues: CASSLGKGLAASSYEQYF.

This clone appeared a single time. This chain links TRBV5-6 with TRBJ1-3; possibly TRBD1 for D (6 bases). The CDR3 is 15 residues long. V lost 1 base, J lost 2 bases, and 10 bases lay in between. From germline, CDR1 is SGHDT and CDR2 YYEEEE. The CDR3 sequence: CASSLPGEAGNTIYF. For the CDR3, the DNA is TGTGCCAGCAGCTTGCCAGGGGAAGCTGGAAACACCATATATTTT.

V and J are TRBV6-5 and TRBJ1-2, with D maybe TRBD1 (6 bases). V lost 0 bases and J 8 bases, leaving 13 bases between the germline ends. CDR1 is MNHEY and CDR2 is SVGAGI in the germline V gene. The CDR3 loop spans 14 amino acids. CDR3 sequence reads: CASSYSMGRGGYTF. CDR3 in DNA: TGTGCCAGCAGTTACTCCATGGGCAGGGGAGGCTACACCTTC.

The chain recombines TRBV5-4 with TRBJ2-7, with 8 bases aligning to TRBD1. Germline CDR1 and CDR2: SGHNT and YYREEE (reference sequence). Trimming cost V 0 bases and J 4 bases; bases outside gene matches: 0. This CDR3 spans 13 amino acids. The CDR3 DNA is TGTGCCAGCAGCTTGGACAGGGGGTACGAGCAGTACTTC. Translated, it gives CASSLDRGYEQYF.

The rearrangement joins TRBV7-2 to TRBJ2-5; TRBD2 might be the D (5 bases). The V and J ends lost 8 bases and 2 bases respectively, with 15 bases between them. The CDR3 consists of 14 residues. Germline V CDR1 and CDR2: SGHTA, FQGNSA. CDR3 nucleotide sequence: TGTGCCAGCTCTCGGAGCGGAGTACAAGAGACCCAGTACTTC. Amino acids: CASSRSGVQETQYF.

The chain uses TRBV7-9 and TRBJ2-1, with 7 bases lining up with TRBD2. The CDR3 covers 16 residues. The germline V gene has CDR1 SEHNR and CDR2 FQNEAQ (reference sequence). V shed 4 bases, J shed 4 bases, and the junction held 10 bases outside the gene matches. DNA for the CDR3: TGTGCCAGCAGCTCAACGACTAGCCTCAATTACAATGAGCAGTTCTTC. Protein sequence: CASSSTTSLNYNEQFF. The full variable domain, in which reference TRBV7-9 and TRBJ2-1 provide the parts outside the CDR3, is DTGVSQNPRHKITKRGQNVTFRCDPISEHNRLYWYRQTLGQGPEFLTYFQNEAQLEKSRLLSDRFSAERPKGSFSTLEIQRTEQGDSAMYLCASSSTTSLNYNEQFFGPGTRLTVL.

The chain recombines TRBV28 with TRBJ1-2; possible D gene TRBD1, 5 bases. Germline CDR1 and CDR2: MDHEN and SYDVKM. V gave up 4 bases and J gave up 7 bases, with 19 bases separating them. This CDR3 comprises 15 residues. CDR3 coding DNA: TGTGCCAGCAGTTCGACCGGGGCGGGGGAGCCTGGCTACACCTTC. Residues: CASSSTGAGEPGYTF.

The chain combines TRBV11-3 with TRBJ1-5, with 7 bases lining up with TRBD1. The V gene end was trimmed by 0 bases and the J gene end by 0 bases; junction bases not matched to a gene: 14. The CDR3 spans 20 residues. The germline CDR1 and CDR2 sequences are SGHNT and YENEEA. The CDR3 loop is CASSLDPYLTGPYSNQPQHF. In DNA, the CDR3 is TGTGCCAGCAGCTTAGATCCCTACTTGACAGGGCCTTATAGCAATCAGCCCCAGCATTTT.

This clone was counted once. The rearrangement uses TRBV28 and TRBJ1-5; D unresolved. This CDR3 has 13 amino acids. V shed 5 bases and J shed 5 bases, with 10 bases lying between them. The V gene's germline CDR1 is MDHEN and CDR2 SYDVKM. The CDR3 loop is CASSRTGYQPQHF. For the CDR3, the DNA is TGTGCCAGCAGTCGAACCGGGTATCAGCCCCAGCATTTT.

Only a few counts were recorded for this clone. This chain links TRBV11-2 with TRBJ2-1; TRBD2 agrees at 7 bases. The junction had 7 bases not matched to a gene; V was cut back by 5 bases and J by 3 bases. The CDR3 totals 15 residues. The germline CDR1 and CDR2 sequences are SGHAT and FQNNGV. The CDR3 spells CASSRRAGLYNEQFF. In nucleotides, the CDR3 is TGTGCCAGCAGCAGGCGAGCGGGGCTCTACAATGAGCAGTTCTTC.

V usage is TRBV19 and J usage is TRBJ2-3, with D tentatively TRBD2 (6 bases). This CDR3 is built from 16 residues. V gave up 2 bases and J gave up 3 bases, with 15 bases separating them. Germline lookup yields CDR1 LNHDA and CDR2 SQIVND (reference sequence). The CDR3: CASSIISPGLTDTQYF. CDR3 coding DNA: TGTGCCAGTAGTATAATCTCGCCGGGACTGACAGATACGCAGTATTTT.

J is TRBJ2-2 and V is TRBV28; TRBD2 matches at 7 bases. The CDR3 is 16 amino acids. Germline assignment: CDR1 MDHEN and CDR2 SYDVKM. V was pared by 3 bases and J by 7 bases, with 11 bases of the junction left unmatched. The CDR3 DNA follows: TGTGCCAGCAGTTTTCAGCGGGACCCTTCTGGCGGGGAGCTGTTTTTT. The encoded protein is CASSFQRDPSGGELFF.

In DNA, the CDR3 is TGTGCCACCAGCAGAGATCTCCGGACAGATACGCAGTATTTT. Protein sequence: CATSRDLRTDTQYF. V gene TRBV15 combines with J gene TRBJ2-3; D is unresolved. This CDR3 is built from 14 residues. Looked up from germline, CDR1 is LNHNV and CDR2 is YYDKDF (reference sequence). The V end was cut by 0 bases, the J end by 3 bases, with 7 bases between.

V usage is TRBV6-5 and J usage is TRBJ1-2; D is possibly TRBD1 (6 bases). Trimming shortened V by 7 bases and J by 8 bases, and 20 bases separated the two germline ends. The CDR3 length is 14 residues. The germline V gene encodes CDR1 MNHEY and CDR2 SVGAGI. The CDR3 bases are TGTGCCAGCACCCCTTCGGGGACATCAGGGGGCTACACCTTC. It encodes CASTPSGTSGGYTF.

This chain joins TRBV3-1 (or the pseudogene TRBV3-2) and TRBJ2-1; TRBD1 is a possible D gene (6 bases). The CDR3 is 15 amino acids. Germline loops: CDR1 LGHDT, CDR2 YNNKEL (reference sequence). The V end was cut by 1 base, the J end by 3 bases, with 10 bases between. This CDR3 reads CASSQAIGGYNEQFF. The CDR3 bases are TGTGCCAGCAGCCAAGCGATAGGGGGCTACAATGAGCAGTTCTTC.

V and J are TRBV7-6 and TRBJ2-3; TRBD2 matches at 9 bases. The CDR3 contains 17 residues. Germline V CDR1 and CDR2: SGHVS, FNYEAQ. Trimming at V came to 3 bases and at J to 6 bases, leaving 13 bases not matched to a gene. CDR3 sequence reads: CASSLLIAGVVVDTQYF. The CDR3, as DNA: TGTGCCAGCAGCTTGTTGATAGCGGGAGTTGTTGTTGATACGCAGTATTTT.

The chain is built from TRBV2 and TRBJ2-2, with a tentative D call TRBD1 (6 bases). The V and J ends lost 6 bases and 4 bases respectively, with 9 bases between them. The CDR3 has 13 residues. The germline CDR1 and CDR2 sequences are SNHLY and FYNNEI. The CDR3 DNA follows: TGTGCCAGCAGAGGACAGTTCACCGGGGAGCTGTTTTTT. Translated: CASRGQFTGELFF.

This chain links TRBV5-1 with TRBJ1-2; D perhaps matches TRBD1 (5 bases). Germline CDR1 SGHRS, CDR2 YFSETQ. V was clipped by 0 bases and J by 13 bases, with 16 bases between them. The CDR3 contains 13 residues. CDR3 coding DNA: TGCGCCAGCAGCTTGGCCCCCGAAGGGGTGTTCACCTTC. This codes for CASSLAPEGVFTF.

The chain combines TRBV7-3 with TRBJ2-7, with TRBD2 matching 7 bases. V lost 2 bases, J lost 5 bases, and 6 bases stayed unmatched. This CDR3 is built from 14 residues. The germline CDR1 and CDR2 sequences are SGHTA and FQGTGA. The CDR3 coding sequence is TGTGCCAGCAGCTTAGCGGGAGCGGTCCACGAGCAGTACTTC. It yields the protein CASSLAGAVHEQYF.

This chain joins TRBV27 and TRBJ1-6, with 9 bases matching TRBD1. J lost 7 bases, V lost 6 bases, and 10 bases had no gene match. Germline CDR1 and CDR2: MNHEY and SMNVEV (reference sequence). The CDR3 is 16 amino acids. The CDR3 DNA is TGTGCCAGCAGGTCCAGGACAGGGGTTAGGAATTCACCCCTCCACTTT. It specifies CASRSRTGVRNSPLHF.

This rearrangement joins TRBV5-1 to TRBJ1-1; 7 nucleotides align to TRBD1. Trimming took 4 bases from V and 3 from J; bases not matched to a gene: 9. Germline lookup yields CDR1 SGHRS and CDR2 YFSETQ. CDR3 length: 15 amino acids. DNA of the CDR3: TGCGCCAGCAGCGTACAGGGGCTTCGGGACACTGAAGCTTTCTTT. This translates into CASSVQGLRDTEAFF.

V and J are TRBV7-9 and TRBJ1-5, with 9 nucleotides matching TRBD1. Germline assignment: CDR1 SEHNR and CDR2 FQNEAQ (reference sequence). Trimming took 5 bases from V and 6 from J; bases not matched to a gene: 11. This CDR3 comprises 16 residues. The CDR3 DNA is TGTGCCAGCAGCCCGCCGGGGACAGGGATTTGTCAGCCCCAGCATTTT. Protein: CASSPPGTGICQPQHF.

The chain has TRBV5-5 and TRBJ1-4, with D possibly being TRBD1 (6 bases). Trimming took off 5 bases at V and 4 bases at J, with 15 bases between the two ends. CDR1 SGHKS and CDR2 YYEKEE come from the germline V gene (reference sequence). The CDR3 runs 15 residues. CDR3 sequence: CASSPDRSLNEKLFF. The DNA for the CDR3 is TGTGCCAGCAGTCCCGACAGGTCCCTTAATGAAAAACTGTTTTTT.

The V and J genes are TRBV2 and TRBJ2-5, with D maybe TRBD2 (7 bases). This CDR3 is built from 16 residues. Between the trimmed V and J ends, which lost 5 bases and 5 bases, there was a span of 21 bases. Per the germline V gene, CDR1 is SNHLY and CDR2 is FYNNEI. As DNA, the CDR3 is TGTGCCAGCAGTCCCCTGCTTGGGGGGGGCGGGGAGACCCAGTACTTC. This gives the protein CASSPLLGGGGETQYF.

This chain uses TRBV14 with TRBJ2-5; D gene uncertain. Germline V gene data show CDR1 as SGHDN and CDR2 as FVKESK. This CDR3 contains 14 residues. V lost 4 bases to trimming and J lost 5 bases, with 14 bases between them. The CDR3 DNA follows: TGTGCCAGCAGCCCGAAAAGGAGCGTGGAGACCCAGTACTTC. Protein: CASSPKRSVETQYF.

The chain links TRBV28 to TRBJ1-1, with D tentatively TRBD1 (6 bases). With 6 bases removed from V and 3 bases from J, the gap between germline ends came to 20 bases. This CDR3 has 16 residues. Germline V gene data show CDR1 as MDHEN and CDR2 as SYDVKM. CDR3 protein: CASRVGGVAKDTEAFF. The DNA for the CDR3 is TGTGCCAGCAGAGTAGGGGGGGTGGCAAAGGACACTGAAGCTTTCTTT.

The chain is built from TRBV7-8 and TRBJ2-7; 10 bases are a match to TRBD2. Germline trimming cut 5 bases from V and 2 bases from J; bases unmatched to any gene: 6. The CDR3 is 15 amino acids. Germline CDR1 reads SGHVS; CDR2 reads FQNEAQ. The CDR3 is CASSPRTSGPYEQYF. CDR3 DNA: TGTGCCAGCAGCCCACGGACTAGCGGCCCCTACGAGCAGTACTTC.